The sequence of this TCR beta chain was determined in a study of blood T cell repertoires in COVID-19. This clone came up a few times. The method was immunoSEQ multiplex PCR; TCRdb's version includes in-frame clones alone and lacks a portion of them. The table has roughly 180,000 clones, around 86% seen once; the top ten hold under 9.5%. This clonotype originated in a woman in her 30s who had recovered from COVID-19. Sequenced: PBMCs or T cells enriched from blood (not recorded which).

The CDR3, as DNA: TGTGCCAGCAGACTCGGACAGGCTTCTGGAAACACCATATATTTT. Translated, it gives CASRLGQASGNTIYF. The chain employs TRBV2 and TRBJ1-3; 7 bases fit TRBD1. V dropped 6 bases and J dropped 1; count of bases not matched to a gene: 6. The CDR3 has 15 amino acids. Germline CDR1 SNHLY, CDR2 FYNNEI.